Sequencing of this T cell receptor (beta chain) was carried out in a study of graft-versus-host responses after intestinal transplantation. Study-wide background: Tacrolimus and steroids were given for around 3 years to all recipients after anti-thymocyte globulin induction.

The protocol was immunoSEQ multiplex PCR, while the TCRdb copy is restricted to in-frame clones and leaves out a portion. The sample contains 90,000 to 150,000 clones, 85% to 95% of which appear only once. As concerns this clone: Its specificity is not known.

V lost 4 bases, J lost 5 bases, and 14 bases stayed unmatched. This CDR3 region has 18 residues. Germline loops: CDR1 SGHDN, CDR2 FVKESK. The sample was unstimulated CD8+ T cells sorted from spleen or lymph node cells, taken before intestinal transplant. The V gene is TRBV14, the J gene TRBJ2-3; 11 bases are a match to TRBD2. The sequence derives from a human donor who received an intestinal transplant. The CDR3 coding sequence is TGTGCCAGCAGCCCCTTCCTAGAGACTAGCGGGAAGGGAGATACGCAGTATTTT. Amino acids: CASSPFLETSGKGDTQYF.